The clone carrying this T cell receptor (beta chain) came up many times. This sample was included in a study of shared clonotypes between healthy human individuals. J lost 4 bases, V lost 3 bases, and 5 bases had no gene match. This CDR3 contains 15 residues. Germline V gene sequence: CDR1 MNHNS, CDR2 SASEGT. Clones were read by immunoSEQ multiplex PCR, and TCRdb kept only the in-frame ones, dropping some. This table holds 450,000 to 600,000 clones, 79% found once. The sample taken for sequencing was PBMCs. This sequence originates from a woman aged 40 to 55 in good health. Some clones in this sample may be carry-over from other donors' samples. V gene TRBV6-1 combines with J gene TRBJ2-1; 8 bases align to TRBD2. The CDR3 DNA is TGTGCCAGCAGTGATGAAGCGGGAGAGTACAATGAGCAGTTCTTC. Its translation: CASSDEAGEYNEQFF.